This T cell receptor beta chain is drawn from a study of shared clonotypes between healthy human individuals. As for the study in general: Per-donor plates numbered three CD4 naive, three CD4 memory, two CD8 naive and one CD8 memory. Regarding the study as a whole: The low donor count limited represented genetic and exposure-history diversity. Even with large depth, rarefaction showed that sorted-subset sequencing was incomplete. Relative to clonotypes present in all four donors, those not shared had lower generation probabilities.

About this clone: What it binds is not known.

Only CD45RO-negative cells positively selected for CCR7 counted as naive CD8 cells, so terminally differentiated effector memory CD45RA+ cells were excluded. Per the germline V gene, CDR1 is MNHEY and CDR2 is SMNVEV (reference sequence). V lost 2 bases, J lost 5 bases, and 8 bases stayed unmatched. The CDR3 spans 17 residues. The assay was immunoSEQ multiplex PCR, and TCRdb's table has in-frame clones only and misses some. The data contain some 2.1 million clones, 93% of them singletons. V usage is TRBV27 and J usage is TRBJ2-3, with 12 bases lining up with TRBD2. The specimen was naive CD8+ T cells from PBMCs. This clonotype was obtained from a man between 18 and 29 years old in good health. Some clones in this sample may be carry-over from other donors' samples. The chain's CDR3 is CASSLPTSSGRGDTQYF. CDR3 nucleotides: TGTGCCAGCAGTTTACCGACATCTAGCGGGAGGGGAGATACGCAGTATTTT.